Included here is one TCR beta chain sequence, with context. The source of the sample is a study of blood T cell repertoires in COVID-19. Across the whole study: Sample material is recorded as cDNA or gDNA derived from T cells, B-cell-depleted T cells, or PBMCs.

In the study's own analysis: It was from reference gene primer amplification that nucleated cell counts were estimated. Clones were read by immunoSEQ multiplex PCR, and TCRdb kept only the in-frame ones, dropping some. The V and J calls and the clone size are those of that table, but D and trimming were determined from the DNA. The sample records over 250,000 clones, roughly nine tenths being singletons. Participants spanned ages roughly 18 to 95 years and resided in about two dozen US areas. The sample comprised PBMCs or T cells enriched from blood (not recorded which). This sequence was found in a woman under 30 who had recovered from COVID-19.

CDR3 sequence reads: CASSIARGNYGYTF. The CDR3 region has the DNA TGTGCCAGTAGTATAGCCAGGGGTAACTATGGCTACACCTTC. The chain combines TRBV19 with TRBJ1-2; TRBD1 is a possible D gene (6 bases). Germline assignment: CDR1 LNHDA and CDR2 SQIVND (reference sequence). Trimming removed 1 base from V and 1 base from J, with 7 bases in between. This CDR3 comprises 14 residues.